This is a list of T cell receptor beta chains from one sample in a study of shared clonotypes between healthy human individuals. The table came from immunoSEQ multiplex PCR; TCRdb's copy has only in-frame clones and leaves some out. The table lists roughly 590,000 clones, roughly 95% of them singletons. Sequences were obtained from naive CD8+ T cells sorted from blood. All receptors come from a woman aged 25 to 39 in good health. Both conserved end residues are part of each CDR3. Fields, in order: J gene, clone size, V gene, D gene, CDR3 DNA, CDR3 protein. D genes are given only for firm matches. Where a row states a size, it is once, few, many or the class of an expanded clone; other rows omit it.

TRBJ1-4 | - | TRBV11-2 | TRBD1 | TGTGCCAGCAGCTTAGGAGAATGGGACAGGGGTTTGGAAAAACTGTTTTTT | CASSLGEWDRGLEKLFF
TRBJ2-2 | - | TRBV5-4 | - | TGTGCCAGCAGCTTGGTGCCGGGCGGAACGAACACCGGGGAGCTGTTTTTT | CASSLVPGGTNTGELFF
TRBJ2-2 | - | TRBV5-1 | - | TGCGCCAGCAGCTTCTTATCCCCCGGGGAGCTGTTTTTT | CASSFLSPGELFF
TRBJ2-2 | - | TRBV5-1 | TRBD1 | TGCGCCAGCAGCGTGGGACAGGGGGTATTAACTTCCACCGGGGAGCTGTTTTTT | CASSVGQGVLTSTGELFF
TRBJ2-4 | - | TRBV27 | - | TGTGCCAGCAGTACAGTCTCAACTCAAAACATTCAGTACTTC | CASSTVSTQNIQYF
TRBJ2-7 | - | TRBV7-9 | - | TGTGCCAGCAGCTTAGCCCCGATTAGCGGACCTGCCTACGAGCAGTACTTC | CASSLAPISGPAYEQYF
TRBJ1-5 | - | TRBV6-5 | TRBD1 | TGTGCCAGCAGTTCAGCGGACAGGGTCGTCAATCAGCCCCAGCATTTT | CASSSADRVVNQPQHF
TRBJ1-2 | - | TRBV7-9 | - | TGTGCCAGCAGCTTACCCGGACAGCTGATCAACTATGGCTACACCTTC | CASSLPGQLINYGYTF
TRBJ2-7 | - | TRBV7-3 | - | TGTGCCAGCAGCTCTCTCCATAGGCACGAGCAGTACTTC | CASSSLHRHEQYF
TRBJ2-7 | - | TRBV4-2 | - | TGTGCCAGCAGTTCTTGGGTGGGGAGCTCCTACGAGCAGTACTTC | CASSSWVGSSYEQYF
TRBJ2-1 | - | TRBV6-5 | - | TGTGCCAGCAGAGACCTAGGAAATGAGCAGTTCTTC | CASRDLGNEQFF
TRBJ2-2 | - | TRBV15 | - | TGTGCCACCAGCAGAGTGGAGAGGGCTAGCACCGGGGAGCTGTTTTTT | CATSRVERASTGELFF
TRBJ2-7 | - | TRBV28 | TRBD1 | TGTGCCAGCAGTCCCATGGGGGGACAGGCCTACTACGAGCAGTACTTC | CASSPMGGQAYYEQYF
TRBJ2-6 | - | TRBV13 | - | TGTGCCAGCAGCCGGAACTCTGGGGCCAACGTCCTGACTTTC | CASSRNSGANVLTF
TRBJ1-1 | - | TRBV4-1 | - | TGCGCCAGCAGCCAAGCGTGGGGGGGATGGGAAGCTTTCTTT | CASSQAWGGWEAFF
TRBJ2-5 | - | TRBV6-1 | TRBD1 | TGTGCCAGCAGTGAACCGTACAGGGGGCGGTGGGAGACCCAGTACTTC | CASSEPYRGRWETQYF
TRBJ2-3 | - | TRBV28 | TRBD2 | TGTGCCAGCAGCCGCATACTAGCGGGAGACACAGATACGCAGTATTTT | CASSRILAGDTDTQYF
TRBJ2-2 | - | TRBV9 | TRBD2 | TGTGCCAGCAGCCCGCTGGGAGCGGGAGCCAGGACGGCCGGGGAGCTGTTTTTT | CASSPLGAGARTAGELFF
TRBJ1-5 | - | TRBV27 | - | TGTGCCAGCAGTTTGGGGGTCAATCAGCCCCAGCATTTT | CASSLGVNQPQHF
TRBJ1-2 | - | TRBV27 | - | TGTGCCAGCAGTTTGGGGGGCCCTAACTATGGCTACACCTTC | CASSLGGPNYGYTF
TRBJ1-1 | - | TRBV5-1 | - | TGCGCCAGCAGCTCCGAGTTGGACACTGAAGCTTTCTTT | CASSSELDTEAFF
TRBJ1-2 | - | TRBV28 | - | TGTGCCAGCACTCCGTTCGGGACCAACTACACCTTC | CASTPFGTNYTF
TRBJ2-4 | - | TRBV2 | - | TGTGCCAGCAGTGACTTCCCCCGCAAAAACATTCAGTACTTC | CASSDFPRKNIQYF
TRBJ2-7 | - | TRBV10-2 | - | TGCGCCAGCAGTGAGTCGGATTACGAGCAGTACTTC | CASSESDYEQYF
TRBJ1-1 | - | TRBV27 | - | TGTGCCAGCAGTTTCGGACAGAGACCCACTGAAGCTTTCTTT | CASSFGQRPTEAFF
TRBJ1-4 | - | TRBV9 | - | TGTGCCAGCAGCGTAGGAAGCTATGGGGCTGTTGGAGAAAAACTGTTTTTT | CASSVGSYGAVGEKLFF
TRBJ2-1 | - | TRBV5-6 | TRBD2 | TGTGCCAGCAGCTTGGTCGGGACTACTGAGCAGTTCTTC | CASSLVGTTEQFF
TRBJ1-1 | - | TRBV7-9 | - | TGTGCCAGCAGTCTACTTAACACTGAAGCTTTCTTT | CASSLLNTEAFF
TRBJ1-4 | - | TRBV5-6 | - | TGTGCCAGCAGCTTGGCCAGCTCCGCAACTAATGAAAAACTGTTTTTT | CASSLASSATNEKLFF
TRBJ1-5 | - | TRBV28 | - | TGTGCCAGCAGAACTTGGGGGGGTAGCAATCAGCCCCAGCATTTT | CASRTWGGSNQPQHF
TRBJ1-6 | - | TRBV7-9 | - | TGTGCCAGCAGCTTAGATTCACCCCTCCACTTT | CASSLDSPLHF
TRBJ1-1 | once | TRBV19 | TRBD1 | TGTGCCAGTAGACCGGGACAGGGAGGGCACACTGAAGCTTTCTTT | CASRPGQGGHTEAFF
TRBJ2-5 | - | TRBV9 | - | TGTGCCAGCAGCGCGGGGGAGACCCAGTACTTC | CASSAGETQYF
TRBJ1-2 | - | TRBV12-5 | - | TGTGCTAGTGGTTTAGGTAACTATGGCTACACCTTC | CASGLGNYGYTF